This T cell receptor (beta chain) was sequenced in a study of shared clonotypes between healthy human individuals. Study overall: Donor composition was a couple of women and a few men, aged 18 to 49.

Whole-study results and caveats: Several donors shared 4.5% to 6.5% of their naive CD4 clonotypes. Relative to their counterparts shared across all four donors, non-shared clonotypes exhibited diminished generation probabilities.

In the case of this clone: Its specificity is not known.

In replicate PCRs of sorted subsets, roughly 190 ng DNA, about 29,000 T cell genomes, was used. Profiled with immunoSEQ multiplex PCR; TCRdb holds only in-frame clones, not every one. The sample records about 610,000 clones, around 96% being singletons. CDR3 length: 15 amino acids. Germline V gene data show CDR1 as SGHRS and CDR2 as YFSETQ. The germline V and J ends were trimmed by 0 bases and 6 bases, with 13 bases remaining between them. The naive CD8 subset, CD45RO-negative cells positively selected for CCR7, excluded terminally differentiated effector memory CD45RA+ cells. Input material: naive CD8+ T cells sorted from blood. The source of this sequence is a woman in her 30s in good health. The chain carries TRBV5-1 and TRBJ2-1; TRBD1 is a possible D gene (5 bases). Here the CDR3 DNA reads TGCGCCAGCAGCTTGGATCAGGGTAAAAGCAATGAGCAGTTCTTC. Translated: CASSLDQGKSNEQFF.